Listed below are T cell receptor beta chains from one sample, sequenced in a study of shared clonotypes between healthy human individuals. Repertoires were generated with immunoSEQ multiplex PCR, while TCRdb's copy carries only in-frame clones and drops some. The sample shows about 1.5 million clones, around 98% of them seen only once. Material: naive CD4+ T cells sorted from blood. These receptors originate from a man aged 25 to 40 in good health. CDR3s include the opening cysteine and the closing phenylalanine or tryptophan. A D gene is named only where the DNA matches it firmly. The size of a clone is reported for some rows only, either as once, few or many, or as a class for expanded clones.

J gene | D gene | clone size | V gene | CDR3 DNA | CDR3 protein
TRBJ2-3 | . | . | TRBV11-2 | TGTGCCAGCAGACCCACTCTTTTTCGAGAAACAGATACGCAGTATTTT | CASRPTLFRETDTQYF
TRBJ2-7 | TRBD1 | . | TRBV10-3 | TGTGCCATCAGTGCAGCCGGGACAGACTACGAGCAGTACTTC | CAISAAGTDYEQYF
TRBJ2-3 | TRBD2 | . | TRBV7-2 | TGTGCCAGCAGCTTAAGCGGGACGGGGTATACGCAGTATTTT | CASSLSGTGYTQYF
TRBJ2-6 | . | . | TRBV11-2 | TGTGCCAGCAGCTTAGCACAATCATTCTCTGGGGCCAACGTCCTGACTTTC | CASSLAQSFSGANVLTF
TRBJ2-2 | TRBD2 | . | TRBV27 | TGTGCCAGCAGTGCCCGGACTAGAGCGAACACCGGGGAGCTGTTTTTT | CASSARTRANTGELFF
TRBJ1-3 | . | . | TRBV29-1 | TGCAGCGTTGCCGGTTCCTCTGGAAACACCATATATTTT | CSVAGSSGNTIYF
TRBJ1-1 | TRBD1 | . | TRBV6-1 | TGTGCCAGCAGTGAATTCTCACAGGGGGGGATCGCTGAAGCTTTCTTT | CASSEFSQGGIAEAFF
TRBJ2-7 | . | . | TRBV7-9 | TGTGCCAGCAGCTTTAGGGGTCCTCCCTACGAGCAGTACTTC | CASSFRGPPYEQYF
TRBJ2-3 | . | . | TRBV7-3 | TGTGCCAGCAGCTTAGAAGGAACGGGAGAGAGGGGTAGAACAGATACGCAGTATTTT | CASSLEGTGERGRTDTQYF
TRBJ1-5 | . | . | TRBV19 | TGTGCCAGTAGTATAAAAGGGGAGAATCAGCCCCAGCATTTT | CASSIKGENQPQHF
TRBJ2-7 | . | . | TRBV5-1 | TGCGCCAGCAGCTTGGTACAGGGATATTCCTACGAGCAGTACTTC | CASSLVQGYSYEQYF
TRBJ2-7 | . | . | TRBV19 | TGTGCCAGCCCCGCAGGCTGCTACGAGCAGTACTTC | CASPAGCYEQYF
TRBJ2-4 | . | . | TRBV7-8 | TGTGCCAGCAGCCCAAGATTGGCGGGGGCCAAAAACATTCAGTACTTC | CASSPRLAGAKNIQYF
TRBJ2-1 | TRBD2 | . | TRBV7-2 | TGTGCCAGCAGCTACTCTAGCGGGAGGAGGTACAATGAGCAGTTCTTC | CASSYSSGRRYNEQFF
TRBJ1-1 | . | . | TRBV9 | TGTGCCAGCAGCCCCCGACTAGCAACGGACACTGAAGCTTTCTTT | CASSPRLATDTEAFF
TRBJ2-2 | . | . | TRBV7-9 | TGTGCCAGCAGCCCGCCGGGGCGACTCGCGAACACCGGGGAGCTGTTTTTT | CASSPPGRLANTGELFF
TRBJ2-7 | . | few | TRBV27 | TGTGCCAGCAGTGTGGGGAGAGCCTACGAGCAGTACTTC | CASSVGRAYEQYF
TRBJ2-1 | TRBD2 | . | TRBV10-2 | TGCGCCAGCGAAGCGGGAGCGGGGGCACGTGAGCAGTTCTTC | CASEAGAGAREQFF
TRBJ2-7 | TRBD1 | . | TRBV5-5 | TGTGCCAGCAGCGTCCAACAGGGGACAACGGTCGAGCAGTACTTC | CASSVQQGTTVEQYF
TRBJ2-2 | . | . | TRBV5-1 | TGCGCCAGCAGCCCGGCGCGGGCGAACACCGGGGAGCTGTTTTTT | CASSPARANTGELFF
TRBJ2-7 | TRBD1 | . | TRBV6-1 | TGTGCCAGCAAGGGACAGCCATCCTACGAGCAGTACTTC | CASKGQPSYEQYF
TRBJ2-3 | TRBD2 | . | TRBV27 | TGTGCCAGCAGTTCCCCCCAAGGACCCGGGGAGGGTACGCAGTATTTT | CASSSPQGPGEGTQYF
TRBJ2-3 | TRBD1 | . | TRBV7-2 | TGTGCCAGCAGCCCCGGGACAGGGACGTTCCCAGATACGCAGTATTTT | CASSPGTGTFPDTQYF
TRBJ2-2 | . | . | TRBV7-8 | TGTGCCAGCAGCTTAGAATATTGGGGGCAGGGGACCGGGGAGCTGTTTTTT | CASSLEYWGQGTGELFF
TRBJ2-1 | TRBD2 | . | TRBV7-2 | TGTGCCAGCAGCCTCGGGAGGCTAAATGAGCAGTTCTTC | CASSLGRLNEQFF
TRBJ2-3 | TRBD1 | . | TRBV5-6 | TGTGCCAGCAGCTTCCTGGACAGGGCCAAGAGAGATACGCAGTATTTT | CASSFLDRAKRDTQYF
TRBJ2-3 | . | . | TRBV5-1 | TGCGCCAGCAGCTTGTCCGTCACAGATACGCAGTATTTT | CASSLSVTDTQYF
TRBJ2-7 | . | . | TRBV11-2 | TGTGCCAGCAGCTTAGGGAGCTCCTACGAGCAGTACTTC | CASSLGSSYEQYF
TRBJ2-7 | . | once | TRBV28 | TGTGCCAGCAGTTTATGGGGCTCCTACGAGCAGTACTTC | CASSLWGSYEQYF
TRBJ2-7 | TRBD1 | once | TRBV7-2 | TGTGCCAGCAGCTTAGGACCGGGACAGTACTACGAGCAGTACTTC | CASSLGPGQYYEQYF
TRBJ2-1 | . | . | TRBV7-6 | TGTGCCAGCAGCTTAGATATAGAGAGAGAGCAGTTCTTC | CASSLDIEREQFF
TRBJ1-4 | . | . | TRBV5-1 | TGCGCCAGCAGCTTGGTGGGAATCACGGATGAAAAACTGTTTTTT | CASSLVGITDEKLFF
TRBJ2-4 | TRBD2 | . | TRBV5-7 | TGTGCCAGCAGCTTGGCCGGGACTAGCGTAGTCATTCAGTACTTC | CASSLAGTSVVIQYF
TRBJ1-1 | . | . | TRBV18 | TGTGCCAGCTCACCATCGACTTTGAACACTGAAGCTTTCTTT | CASSPSTLNTEAFF
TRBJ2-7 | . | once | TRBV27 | TGTGCCAGCAGTCCGCGTGGGATAGTAATGGCCGAGCAGTACTTC | CASSPRGIVMAEQYF
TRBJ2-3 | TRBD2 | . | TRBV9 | TGTGCCAGCAGCGTAGCTTCGGGACTAGACACAGATACGCAGTATTTT | CASSVASGLDTDTQYF
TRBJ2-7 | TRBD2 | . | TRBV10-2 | TGCGCCAGCAGTCCGACCCTAGCGGGAGTTTACGAGCAGTACTTC | CASSPTLAGVYEQYF
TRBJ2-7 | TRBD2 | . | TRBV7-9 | TGTGCCAGCAGCGCCGGGACTAGCGGTTACGAGCAGTACTTC | CASSAGTSGYEQYF
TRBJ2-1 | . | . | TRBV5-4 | TGTGCCAGCAGCCCCAGGGGGGGACTGGAGCAGTTCTTC | CASSPRGGLEQFF
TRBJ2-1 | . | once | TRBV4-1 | TGCGCCAGCAGCCAAGTCCCTCTGAGGAGCTCCTACAATGAGCAGTTCTTC | CASSQVPLRSSYNEQFF
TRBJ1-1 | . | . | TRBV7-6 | TGTGCCAGCAGCGCACCAGATACTGAAGCTTTCTTT | CASSAPDTEAFF
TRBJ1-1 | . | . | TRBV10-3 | TGTGCCATCAGTGAGTCCGCGGCGAACACTGAAGCTTTCTTT | CAISESAANTEAFF
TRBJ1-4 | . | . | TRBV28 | TGTGCCGTTACCGCCGGGACATCGCCAAAAAGGTCGGAGTTT | CAVTAGTSPKRSEF
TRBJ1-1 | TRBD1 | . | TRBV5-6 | TGTGCCAGCAGCTTAGGAAGGACAGGGGGGGCTTTCTTT | CASSLGRTGGAFF
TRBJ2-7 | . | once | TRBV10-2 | TGCGCCAGCAGGTCCGCCCGCTACGAGCAGTACTTC | CASRSARYEQYF
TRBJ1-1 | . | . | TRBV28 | TGTGCCAGCAGTTTATCAGGGGTTGGGAACACTGAAGCTTTCTTT | CASSLSGVGNTEAFF
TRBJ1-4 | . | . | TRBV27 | TGTGCCAGCAGGAACCTGGGGGTCCCTAATGAAAAACTGTTTTTT | CASRNLGVPNEKLFF
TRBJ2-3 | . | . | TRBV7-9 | TGTGCCAGCAGCTCCAGTTCCCGCGACTCTAGCACAGATACGCAGTATTTT | CASSSSSRDSSTDTQYF
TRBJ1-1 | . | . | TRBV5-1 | TGCGCCAGCAGCCGAACAAAAACACAGGGCTTGAACACTGAAGCTTTCTTT | CASSRTKTQGLNTEAFF
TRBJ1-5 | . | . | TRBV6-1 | TGTGCCAGCAGTGATTTCGCAGGGCCTCAGCCCCAGCATTTT | CASSDFAGPQPQHF
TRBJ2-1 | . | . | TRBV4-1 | TGCGCCAGCAGCCAAGATCCCGCGGGGGCTGTAAAGAATGAGCAGTTCTTC | CASSQDPAGAVKNEQFF
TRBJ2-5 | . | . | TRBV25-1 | TGTGCCAGCAGTCAGGACCCGCGGGAGACCCAGTACTTC | CASSQDPRETQYF
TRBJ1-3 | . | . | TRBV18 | TGTGCCAGCTCACCACCGCAGTTGGCCTCTGGAAACACCATATATTTT | CASSPPQLASGNTIYF
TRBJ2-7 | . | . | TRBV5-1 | TGCGCCAGCAGCTTATTGGACAGCTACGAGCAGTACTTC | CASSLLDSYEQYF